A selection of T cell receptor beta chains follows, all from one sample in a study of shared clonotypes between healthy human individuals. Here immunoSEQ multiplex PCR was the method, and the copy in TCRdb shows in-frame clones only, minus some. The table lists 2 million to 2.5 million clones, 93% of them singletons. Sequencing was done on a sample of naive CD4+ T cells from PBMCs. The receptors here all came from a man younger than 35 in good health. Some clones in this sample may be carry-over from other donors' samples. The CDR3 runs from the conserved cysteine through the conserved F or W. The order of the fields is V gene, J gene, D gene, clone size, CDR3 protein, CDR3 DNA. D genes are given only for firm matches. Some rows have no size entry. The others give once, few or many, or a class for an expanded clone.

>TRBV5-1|TRBJ2-2|TRBD2|-
CASSPTLAGVNTGELFF
TGCGCCAGCAGCCCAACTCTAGCGGGAGTGAACACCGGGGAGCTGTTTTTT
>TRBV11-2|TRBJ1-2|TRBD1|-
CASRQDRERSGYGYTF
TGTGCCAGCAGACAAGACAGGGAAAGGTCGGGCTATGGCTACACCTTC
>TRBV19|TRBJ1-2|-|-
CASSQNIWGYTF
TGTGCCAGTAGCCAGAACATATGGGGCTACACCTTC
>TRBV6-1|TRBJ2-2|-|-
CASSTRLDGELFF
TGTGCCAGCAGTACTCGACTAGACGGGGAGCTGTTTTTT
>TRBV18|TRBJ1-2|-|-
CASSPVDSYGYTF
TGTGCCAGCTCACCAGTAGATAGCTATGGCTACACCTTC
>TRBV7-2|TRBJ2-1|TRBD2|-
CASSPGGGTSGINEQFF
TGTGCCAGCAGCCCCGGGGGCGGGACTAGCGGGATCAATGAGCAGTTCTTC
>TRBV10-3|TRBJ2-1|TRBD2|-
CAISVGREFPNEQFF
TGTGCCATCAGTGTGGGGCGGGAGTTCCCCAATGAGCAGTTCTTC
>TRBV15|TRBJ1-2|-|-
CATSPGVEYGYTF
TGTGCCACCAGCCCCGGGGTTGAGTATGGCTACACCTTC
>TRBV2|TRBJ2-7|TRBD1|-
CASRPGQGAYEQYF
TGTGCCAGCAGGCCGGGACAGGGGGCCTACGAGCAGTACTTC
>TRBV20-1|TRBJ2-5|-|-
CSVERDTEQYF
TGCAGTGTGGAGCGCGATACGGAGCAGTACTTC
>TRBV11-1|TRBJ1-2|-|-
CASSLEAGWGYTF
TGTGCCAGCAGCTTAGAAGCGGGCTGGGGCTACACCTTC
>TRBV28|TRBJ1-5|-|once
CASSLQGRDNQPQHF
TGTGCCAGCAGTTTGCAGGGAAGGGACAATCAGCCCCAGCATTTT
>TRBV5-4|TRBJ2-3|-|-
CASSLEVRRSSTDTQYF
TGTGCCAGCAGCTTGGAGGTGCGACGTTCTAGCACAGATACGCAGTATTTT
>TRBV7-3|TRBJ2-3|-|-
CASSRAGTSTDTQYF
TGTGCCAGCAGCAGGGCCGGGACTAGCACAGATACGCAGTATTTT
>TRBV5-5|TRBJ2-5|-|-
CASSPRGQTGGNQETQYF
TGTGCCAGCAGCCCAAGGGGACAGACGGGGGGAAACCAAGAGACCCAGTACTTC
>TRBV7-3|TRBJ2-2|-|-
CASSVGGPNTGELFF
TGTGCCAGCAGCGTAGGGGGTCCGAACACCGGGGAGCTGTTTTTT
>TRBV6-1|TRBJ1-2|-|-
CASSDPYRKEASYGYTF
TGTGCCAGCAGTGATCCGTACCGGAAAGAAGCGTCCTATGGCTACACCTTC
>TRBV19|TRBJ2-1|-|-
CASSMRQTYNEQFF
TGTGCCAGTAGTATGCGGCAAACCTACAATGAGCAGTTCTTC
>TRBV28|TRBJ1-1|-|-
CASSWGPGRAAEAFF
TGTGCCAGCAGTTGGGGGCCGGGCAGGGCGGCTGAAGCTTTCTTT
>TRBV7-9|TRBJ1-1|-|-
CASSLVKGTPEAFF
TGTGCCAGCAGCTTAGTTAAGGGTACGCCTGAAGCTTTCTTT
>TRBV7-6|TRBJ2-3|-|-
CASSLNLATDTQYF
TGTGCCAGCAGCTTAAACTTAGCCACAGATACGCAGTATTTT
>TRBV18|TRBJ1-2|-|-
CASSPLLGPNRDYGYTF
TGTGCCAGCTCACCGTTATTGGGGCCCAATAGGGACTATGGCTACACCTTC
>TRBV10-3|TRBJ1-5|-|-
CATGGTYNQPQHF
TGTGCCACGGGAGGGACATATAATCAGCCCCAGCATTTT
>TRBV7-9|TRBJ1-5|TRBD1|-
CASSLELGQVDQPQHF
TGTGCCAGCAGCTTAGAATTGGGACAGGTCGATCAGCCCCAGCATTTT
>TRBV29-1|TRBJ2-7|TRBD2|-
CSVVPGGDAEQYF
TGCAGCGTTGTTCCGGGGGGGGATGCCGAGCAGTACTTC
>TRBV18|TRBJ2-5|TRBD1|-
CASSPVRGHQETQYF
TGTGCCAGCTCACCCGTCAGGGGGCACCAAGAGACCCAGTACTTC
>TRBV28|TRBJ1-5|TRBD1|-
CASRAGGASNQPQHF
TGTGCCAGCAGGGCAGGGGGCGCGAGCAATCAGCCCCAGCATTTT
>TRBV28|TRBJ1-3|TRBD1|once
CASSHRSGQAWGTIYF
TGTGCCAGCAGTCACCGATCAGGACAGGCCTGGGGCACCATATATTTT
>TRBV28|TRBJ1-6|-|-
CASTFSVGSYNSPLHF
TGTGCCAGCACCTTTAGCGTGGGTTCCTATAATTCACCCCTCCACTTT
>TRBV10-3|TRBJ1-5|-|-
CAISESSEDQPQHF
TGTGCCATCAGTGAGTCCTCAGAGGACCAGCCCCAGCATTTT
>TRBV5-4|TRBJ2-2|-|-
CASSLWPNTGELFF
TGTGCCAGCAGCTTGTGGCCGAACACCGGGGAGCTGTTTTTT
>TRBV6-5|TRBJ2-2|TRBD1|-
CASSPRQGKVGELFF
TGTGCCAGCAGCCCTCGACAGGGGAAGGTCGGGGAGCTGTTTTTT